The 25 T cell receptor beta chains in this list originate from one sample, sequenced in a study of T cell repertoires in cytomegalovirus infection. Which antigens these TCRs recognize remains unknown. Via MiXCR, TCRdb re-called the reads, giving one row per CDR3 protein. The sample comprises approximately 43,000 distinct CDR3 sequences, about 20% of which are singletons, and approximately 17% rests with the top ten. The sample comprised PBMCs, sequenced either directly or after in vitro stimulation (not recorded which). The receptors here all came from a human donor in good health (CMV status not recorded). Some clones in this sample may be carry-over from other donors' samples.

J is TRBJ2-1 and V is TRBV4-1; a possible D gene is TRBD2 (5 bases). V shed 2 bases and J shed 2 bases, with 10 bases lying between them. Germline values: CDR1 MGHRA, CDR2 YSYEKL. There are 15 residues in the CDR3. In DNA, the CDR3 is TGCGCCAGCAGCCAATACACCGGGACCTACAATGAGCAGTTCTTC. Translation: CASSQYTGTYNEQFF.

This rearrangement joins TRBV19 to TRBJ1-1; D is unclear. The CDR3 is made up of 13 amino acids. Trimming stripped 1 base from V and 3 bases from J, with 6 bases between. From germline, CDR1 is LNHDA and CDR2 SQIVND (reference sequence). The CDR3 DNA follows: TGTGCCAGTAGTATAGTCCGGGACACTGAAGCTTTCTTT. This gives the protein CASSIVRDTEAFF.

The table lists this clonotype with many counts. In DNA form, the CDR3 reads TGTGCCAGCAGCCTGATGTTTCAGGGGAGTCAGCCCCAGCATTTT. As protein: CASSLMFQGSQPQHF. The chain joins TRBV6-6 to TRBJ1-5; D is possibly TRBD1 (6 bases). The germline V and J ends were trimmed by 6 bases and 6 bases, with 18 bases remaining between them. Germline V CDR1 and CDR2: MNHNY, SVGAGI (reference sequence). The CDR3 is made up of 15 amino acids.

This clonotype appeared a few times. V and J are TRBV7-2 and TRBJ1-4; D is ambiguous. Germline V gives CDR1 SGHTA, CDR2 FQGNSA. The CDR3 is 16 amino acids. V gave up 1 base and J gave up 0 bases, with 9 bases separating them. The CDR3 DNA is TGTGCCAGCAGCTTAGTTGACACTGCAACTAATGAAAAACTGTTTTTT. Translating gives CASSLVDTATNEKLFF.

As regards this clonotype: A much larger clonotype is one base distant, so this may be a read error. The CDR3 DNA follows: TGTGCCAGCAGCTCAGGGACAGCACCCCGAGAGACCCAGTACTTC. Its protein product is CASSSGTAPRETQYF. V and J are TRBV11-2 and TRBJ2-5; TRBD1 matches at 7 bases. Germline CDR1 and CDR2: SGHAT and FQNNGV. The junction had 9 bases not matched to a gene; V was cut back by 4 bases and J by 4 bases. The CDR3 has 15 amino acids.

The J gene is TRBJ2-3, the V gene TRBV20-1; 7 positions match TRBD2. Trimming at V came to 2 bases and at J to 1 base, leaving 3 bases not matched to a gene. This CDR3 is built from 14 residues. Germline values: CDR1 DFQATT, CDR2 SNEGSKA (reference sequence). Here the CDR3 DNA reads TGCAGTGCTAGATTCACTAGCGGCACAGATACGCAGTATTTT. Protein: CSARFTSGTDTQYF.

The V gene is TRBV6-6, the J gene TRBJ2-5, with 9 bases identical to TRBD1. The CDR3 totals 17 residues. The germline CDR1 and CDR2 sequences are MNHNY and SVGAGI (reference sequence). V shed 6 bases and J 2 bases; nucleotides not matched to a gene: 13. CDR3: CASSPTRGQGGQETQYF. The CDR3 DNA sequence: TGTGCCAGCAGCCCAACGAGGGGACAGGGCGGACAAGAGACCCAGTACTTC.

This chain uses TRBV6-2 or TRBV6-3 with TRBJ2-1, with D possibly being TRBD2 (6 bases). V was clipped by 10 bases and J by 16 bases, with 17 bases between them. This CDR3 spans 10 amino acids. Per the germline V gene, CDR1 is MNHEY and CDR2 is SVGEGT. The CDR3 DNA is TGTGCCACCAACCGGGCCGGGAGTTTCTTC. As protein: CATNRAGSFF.

This clonotype was detected ten times or more. The chain joins TRBV9 to TRBJ1-1; tentative D call: TRBD1 (5 bases). V was cut by 4 bases and J by 1 base, with 14 bases left in between. Per the germline V gene, CDR1 is SGDLS and CDR2 is YYNGEE. This CDR3 spans 15 amino acids. CDR3 DNA sequence: TGTGCCAGCAGCCGCAGGGAGGGCGGGAACACTGAAGCTTTCTTT. This encodes CASSRREGGNTEAFF.

This clonotype was seen repeatedly, ten times or more. The chain links TRBV24-1 to TRBJ2-5; 10 positions match TRBD2. The ends lost 1 base at V and 4 bases at J; junction bases unmatched: 11. The CDR3 contains 18 residues. In germline, CDR1 is KGHDR, CDR2 SFDVKD. CDR3 nucleotide sequence: TGTGCCACCAGTGATTTTCGCCTAGCGGGAGTCTATGGAGAGACCCAGTACTTC. Protein sequence: CATSDFRLAGVYGETQYF.

Only a few counts were recorded for this clonotype. The chain couples TRBV4-1 to TRBJ2-1; 8 bases map to TRBD2. Trimming took 1 base from V and 6 from J; bases not matched to a gene: 17. In germline, CDR1 is MGHRA, CDR2 YSYEKL. The CDR3 is 19 residues long. For the CDR3, the DNA is TGCGCCAGCAGCCAAGTCCCGAGGGGCCTAGCGGGCTCTCTCAATGAGCAGTTCTTC. Encoded protein: CASSQVPRGLAGSLNEQFF.

This rearrangement joins TRBV18 to TRBJ1-2; D ambiguous. V lost 3 bases, J lost 2 bases, and 7 bases lay in between. Germline CDR1 KGHSH, CDR2 LQKENI. The CDR3 has 13 residues. CDR3 coding DNA: TGTGCCAGCTCACCCGAACGCAACTATGGCTACACCTTC. This codes for CASSPERNYGYTF.

The chain has TRBV5-4 and TRBJ2-7; weak D call: TRBD1 (6 bases). The CDR3 runs to 13 residues. Deletions cut 3 bases from V and 3 bases from J, with 10 bases between. Germline V gene sequence: CDR1 SGHNT, CDR2 YYREEE (reference sequence). The CDR3 bases are TGTGCCAGCAGCTCCTGGGACATCTACGAGCAGTACTTC. It encodes CASSSWDIYEQYF.

This clonotype was seen at least ten times. The chain carries TRBV11-1 and TRBJ2-7, with 9 bases identical to TRBD1. This CDR3 has 15 amino acids. Trimming took 5 bases from V and 3 from J; bases not matched to a gene: 8. From germline, CDR1 is SGHAT and CDR2 FQDESV (reference sequence). The CDR3 DNA is TGTGCCAGCAGCAGCATAACGGGACAGGGCTACGAGCAGTACTTC. This gives the protein CASSSITGQGYEQYF.

There are a few counts of this clonotype. The V call is TRBV6-1, the J call TRBJ2-3; D might be TRBD2 (6 bases). V was pared by 6 bases and J by 6 bases, with 16 bases between. Germline V gives CDR1 MNHNS, CDR2 SASEGT. The CDR3 length is 14 residues. CDR3 coding DNA: TGTGCCAGCAGCCCCTGGAGGGGTTATGATACGCAGTATTTT. Its translation is CASSPWRGYDTQYF.

The table lists this clonotype with a few counts. V is TRBV9 and J is TRBJ2-5; D assignment may be TRBD1 or TRBD2 (6 bases each). The CDR3 totals 16 residues. Germline CDR1 reads SGDLS; CDR2 reads YYNGEE. V dropped 0 bases and J dropped 4 bases, with 16 bases sitting between them. The CDR3 sequence: CASSVVGGRTPETQYF. The CDR3 DNA sequence: TGTGCCAGCAGCGTAGTAGGGGGGCGAACCCCAGAGACCCAGTACTTC.

This clonotype was seen only a few times. This chain joins TRBV12-3 or TRBV12-4 and TRBJ2-7; a possible D gene is TRBD1 (5 bases). The V end lost 6 bases, the J end lost 4 bases, and 10 bases lay between the germline ends. The CDR3 consists of 12 residues. The CDR3: CASSQTEYEQYF. The DNA for the CDR3 is TGTGCCAGCAGCCAGACAGAATACGAGCAGTACTTC.

This clonotype was observed a few times. The rearrangement links TRBV13 to TRBJ2-7; D is possibly TRBD1 (5 bases). V shed 2 bases and J shed 6 bases, with 8 bases lying between them. The CDR3 loop spans 12 amino acids. Germline V gene lookup returns CDR1 PRHDT and CDR2 FYEKMQ (reference sequence). CDR3 nucleotide sequence: TGTGCCAGCAGCTTACAGGGATTCGAGCAGTACTTC. It specifies CASSLQGFEQYF.

The chain carries TRBV7-9 and TRBJ1-1; 8 nucleotides agree with TRBD1. CDR1 is SEHNR and CDR2 is FQNEAQ in the germline V gene (reference sequence). V dropped 1 base and J dropped 3; count of bases not matched to a gene: 7. This CDR3 has 16 amino acids. CDR3 sequence (DNA): TGTGCCAGCAGCTTAGGCAGGGGGCGGAAGGACACTGAAGCTTTCTTT. It is translated as CASSLGRGRKDTEAFF.

CDR3 bases: TGCAGTGCTAGAGGTGCAGGGGTCGTCTATGGCTACACCTTC. This encodes CSARGAGVVYGYTF. The rearrangement links TRBV20-1 to TRBJ1-2; weak D call: TRBD1 (6 bases). This CDR3 comprises 14 residues. V gave up 1 base and J gave up 4 bases, with 13 bases separating them. Per the germline V gene, CDR1 is DFQATT and CDR2 is SNEGSKA (reference sequence).

The V call is TRBV11-2, the J call TRBJ2-7; 7 bases agree with TRBD2. CDR1 and CDR2 from the germline V gene are SGHAT and FQNNGV. CDR3 length: 14 amino acids. V dropped 6 bases and J dropped 2; count of bases not matched to a gene: 7. CDR3 loop: CASSLRGSPYEQYF. CDR3 in DNA: TGTGCCAGCAGTCTCCGCGGGAGCCCCTACGAGCAGTACTTC. Together with reference TRBV11-2 and TRBJ2-7, the CDR3 gives the full variable domain: EAGVAQSPRYKIIEKRQSVAFWCNPISGHATLYWYQQILGQGPKLLIQFQNNGVVDDSQLPKDRFSAERLKGVDSTLKIQPAKLEDSAVYLCASSLRGSPYEQYFGPGTRLTVT.

This clonotype appeared many times. The chain links TRBV2 to TRBJ1-5, with D perhaps matching TRBD1 (6 bases). CDR3 length: 15 residues. Germline V lookup: CDR1 SNHLY, CDR2 FYNNEI. Trimming left V 5 bases short and J 4 bases short, with 15 bases between. The CDR3 region is CASSPSGDLNQPQHF. The DNA of the CDR3 is TGTGCCAGCAGTCCATCAGGGGATCTTAATCAGCCCCAGCATTTT.

The rearrangement joins TRBV25-1 to TRBJ1-2, with D unclear. Trimming removed 5 bases at V and 1 base at J, with 8 bases between. CDR1 is MGHDK, CDR2 SYGVNS, per germline. CDR3 size: 13 residues. The CDR3 loop reads CASSPANNYGYTF. The DNA of the CDR3 is TGTGCCAGCAGTCCGGCCAATAACTATGGCTACACCTTC.

This sequence joins TRBV9 and TRBJ2-3; D not resolved. Germline values: CDR1 SGDLS, CDR2 YYNGEE. CDR3 length: 13 amino acids. The ends were cut back, 4 bases at V and 3 bases at J, with 9 bases in the middle. CDR3: CASSSRLTDTQYF. The CDR3 DNA reads as TGTGCCAGCAGCTCTAGACTGACAGATACGCAGTATTTT.

This clonotype was seen only once. One base away lies a much larger clone, so this may be a sequencing read error. This rearrangement joins TRBV12-3 or TRBV12-4 to TRBJ2-1; 12 nucleotides agree with TRBD2. The CDR3 contains 15 residues. The CDR3 nucleotides are TGTGCCAGCACCCCTAGCGGGAGGGCCCGCAATAAGCAGTTCTTC. Translation gives CASTPSGRARNKQFF.